This TCR beta chain was recovered during a study of blood T cell repertoires in COVID-19. As for the study in general: The United States, Italy and Spain provided the acute and convalescent COVID-19 samples.

TCRdb keeps only in-frame clones here, not all; method: immunoSEQ multiplex PCR. Of about 480,000 clones detected, roughly 90% appear once; the ten largest clones hold 1.5% to 2%. CDR1 and CDR2 from the germline V gene are SGHDN and FVKESK. CDR3 length: 22 residues. Germline trimming cut 4 bases from V and 0 bases from J; bases unmatched to any gene: 22. The receptor was derived from a woman aged 40 to 50 who had recovered from COVID-19. What was sequenced was PBMCs or T cells enriched from blood (not recorded which). V and J are TRBV14 and TRBJ2-2, with 8 bases that match TRBD2. The CDR3 spells CASSPQASIAGLLFANTGELFF. The CDR3 DNA sequence: TGTGCCAGCAGCCCCCAGGCCTCGATAGCGGGATTACTTTTCGCGAACACCGGGGAGCTGTTTTTT.